These 5 T cell receptor beta chains were all obtained from the same sample, sequenced in a study of Graves' ophthalmopathy and Graves' hyperthyroidism. TCR beta CDR3 regions were amplified from RNA transcripts. HTBI primers primed a first-round RT-PCR, and a second-round multiplex PCR followed. TCRdb itself ran the multiplex PCR reads through MiXCR, one entry per CDR3 protein. The sample carries approximately 1.2 million distinct CDR3 sequences, about 35% recorded once. Material for sequencing was peripheral blood or thyroid tissue (not recorded which). These TCRs come from an adult man with Graves' hyperthyroidism.

A word on this clonotype: Just one base apart from a much larger clone, this may be a read error. This rearrangement joins TRBV29-1 to TRBJ2-7; 7 nucleotides match TRBD1. Germline CDR1 and CDR2: SQVTM and ANQGSEA. The CDR3 is 14 residues long. In DNA form, the CDR3 reads TGCAGCGCCCAGACAGGGTTGGGGAAATACGACCAGTACTTC. As protein: CSAQTGLGKYDQYF.

This clonotype was recorded at least ten times. This rearrangement joins TRBV20-1 to TRBJ2-7, with D possibly matching TRBD2 (5 bases). CDR3 size: 12 residues. The germline V and J ends were trimmed by 8 bases and 10 bases, with 21 bases remaining between them. Germline CDR1 reads DFQATT; CDR2 reads SNEGSKA (reference sequence). The CDR3, as DNA: TGCAGTCTACTAGGCCTCCTACGAGATCAGTACTTC. Translated, it gives CSLLGLLRDQYF.

On this clonotype: One junction end disagrees with the germline gene, perhaps due to a read error. The CDR3 protein is CSAEDRTGNTEAFF. The CDR3, as DNA: TGCAGCGCTGAAGATCGGACAGGGAACACTGAAGCTTTCTTT. The rearrangement links TRBV29-1 to TRBJ1-1; TRBD1 aligns across 7 bases. CDR1 and CDR2 (germline): SQVTM, ANQGSEA. The CDR3 has 14 amino acids.

In DNA, the CDR3 is TGTGCCAGCAGCCAAGAAGGGGACAGCCAAGAGACCCAGTACTTC. Its translation is CASSQEGDSQETQYF. The chain links TRBV4-2 to TRBJ2-5; 7 bases map to TRBD1. The CDR3 is 15 residues long. The germline V gene has CDR1 LGHNA and CDR2 YNFKEQ. After removal of 0 bases from V and 1 base from J, the junction contained 2 bases not matched to a gene.

In the case of this clonotype: This may come from a read error, since a much larger clone is one base off. The chain couples TRBV10-3 to TRBJ1-5, with 11 bases that match TRBD1. The length of the CDR3 is 14 residues. CDR1 and CDR2 (germline): ENHRY, SYGVKD. J was trimmed by 8 bases and V by 5 bases; bases with no gene match: 5. The CDR3, as DNA: TGTGCCATCAGTTCCGGGACAGGGGGAGAGCCCCAGCATTTT. This codes for CAISSGTGGEPQHF.